This TCR beta chain comes out of a study of OX40 agonist ivuxolimab in advanced cancers. Overall study context: Patients were around 83% male with ages roughly 20 to 85, mean around 58. Past anti-PD-1, anti-PD-L1 or anti-CTLA-4 therapy was accepted, and approximately 37% had received some. General study findings and limits: Specificity for antigen went undetermined in the expanded peripheral T cells.

As regards this clone: Its specificity is not known.

Looked up from germline, CDR1 is KGHSH and CDR2 is LQKENI. Unmatched junction bases numbered 11, after V lost 1 base and J lost 0 bases. The CDR3 extends over 18 amino acids. Sequencing used immunoSEQ multiplex PCR; TCRdb keeps in-frame clones, though not all of them. This sample has about 53,000 clones; roughly 84% occur once, and the top ten carry around 4.6%. The V gene is TRBV18, the J gene TRBJ1-1; 7 bases map to TRBD1. The sequenced sample was CD4+ or CD8+ T cells sorted from blood, obtained in a trial of the OX40 agonist ivuxolimab. The receptor comes from an adult with an advanced solid tumor such as melanoma, head and neck, liver or kidney cancer. In DNA form, the CDR3 reads TGTGCCAGCTCACCACTTGGGCCAGGGGGATCTCTGAACACTGAAGCTTTCTTT. Amino acid sequence: CASSPLGPGGSLNTEAFF.